The T cell receptor (beta chain) described here comes from a study of T cells in Graves' hyperthyroidism and ophthalmopathy (dated by TCRdb to about 2019). In terms of the full investigation: Peripheral blood samples were taken at initial diagnosis, before any treatment was given. To identify distinguishing TCR V-J signatures, a discovery cohort of around 98 patients was used, comprising 43 with Graves' ophthalmopathy and around 60 with stable Graves' hyperthyroidism. Whether ophthalmopathy could be predicted prospectively was tested in an independent validation cohort made up of about 20 hyperthyroidism patients plus 17 patients who later progressed to ophthalmopathy. In addition, the study compared T-cell repertoires in thyroid tissue and in blood from over 5 Graves' hyperthyroidism patients. For training and testing, the roughly 100 patients in the discovery cohort were randomly divided in a 7:3 ratio. After sampling, hyperthyroidism patients received methimazole starting at 30 mg daily, and ophthalmopathy patients received high-dose intravenous methylprednisolone. The paper describes TCR Vbeta CDR3 sequencing of around 140 peripheral blood samples, made up of about 41 ophthalmopathy patients, 70 to 75 hyperthyroidism patients and 17 progressor patients. The research as a whole found: No statistical method was used to set the sample size in advance, and investigators knew the group allocation. Ophthalmopathy was separated from stable hyperthyroidism by a 13 V-J signature model, with approximately 85% sensitivity and about 81% specificity obtained in cross-validation and 80%/75% obtained in testing. Most expanded thyroid clonotypes (frequency above 0.001) were also detected in blood, suggesting blood repertoires may reflect thyroid immune responses. In validation, progression to ophthalmopathy was predicted by the model with 55% to 71% sensitivity and 72% to 85% specificity, a median of roughly six months before onset.

The TCR beta CDR3 regions were amplified from RNA transcripts. The first round of RT-PCR for the TCR CDR3 was performed with the HTBI primer set and the Qiagen OneStep RT-PCR kit. The libraries were constructed in a second round of multiplex PCR and then size-selected and purified. Sequencing of the libraries was done on an Illumina HiSeq2000 using paired-end 100 bp reads. The published analysis was carried out like this. Raw data were processed with SOAPnuke, discarding reads with adapters, uncalled bases, mean Phred below 15, or no exact constant-primer or identifier match. High-quality paired reads were merged using COPE v1.2.5, and each unique nucleotide sequence was defined as a clonotype. Clonotypes were aligned to IMGT TRBV, TRBD and TRBJ reference segments using MiTCR v1.1. Only V-J combinations with frequency above 0.0001, covering 99% to 99.2% of repertoires, were analysed. The TCS score was defined as the ratio of F50 (clonal expansion) to E x V (chaos), calculated using BLOSUM62-based TCRdist between CDR3 peptides within each V-J. Welch's t-statistics and random forest reduced roughly 530 V-J features to some 14, which were used in a naive Bayes classifier (R e1071). The public reads were run again by TCRdb, first through fastp at Q25 and then through MiXCR, and only productive beta chains were kept. Rows with a matching CDR3 protein are joined into one entry that keeps the most common DNA and genes. Here the V and J calls rest on TCRdb's processing, not on the authors' analysis. This sample gives about 380,000 distinct CDR3 sequences in total; about 18% of them show up just once. The ten largest clones represent 40% of the sample.

Comments on this clonotype: What this receptor recognizes is not known. No base qualities exist here, and no much larger clone lies one base off it.

Moderately to severely active disease, a Clinical Activity Score of at least 3, a NOSPECS grade of at least 4, and a duration under 3 months were present in ophthalmopathy patients. The study excluded patients with uncontrolled infections, other autoimmune diseases, pregnancy or lactation. Diagnoses were established on the basis of clinical symptoms, serum thyroxine and TRAb, thyroid ultrasound, and orbital computed tomography. Ficoll-Paque density gradient centrifugation was used to isolate PBMCs from 9.5 to 10 ml of fresh peripheral blood. Trizol reagent was used to extract total RNA, and RNA quality was then checked on an Agilent 2100 Bioanalyzer. For CDR1 and CDR2, the germline V gene (reference sequence) lists DFQATT and SNEGSKA. V trim: 6 bases; J trim: 0 bases; unmatched bases: 20. The CDR3, cysteine through phenylalanine, is 20 amino acids long. The CDR3 DNA has 60 bases and is translated from base 1.

The chain uses TRBV20-1 and TRBJ2-3; 11 of the junction bases match TRBD2. The source of this sequence is a man younger than 35 with Graves' ophthalmopathy. Sequencing was carried out using blood. Read as DNA, the sequence is TGCAGTGCCGAGCCCCCTGCTAGCGGGGGGTTAACCACTAGCACAGATACGCAGTATTTT. Its amino acids are CSAEPPASGGLTTSTDTQYF.